Presented here are 27 T cell receptor beta chains from one specimen sequenced in a study of T cell responses to AZD1222 COVID-19 vaccine. Libraries were prepared by immunoSEQ multiplex PCR; TCRdb keeps only in-frame clonotypes and omits some of them. The profile covers approximately 94,000 clones, with approximately 91% appearing a single time and more than 1.5% taken by the ten largest. The input for sequencing was peripheral blood, taken on day 0 of AZD1222 vaccination. Every receptor here comes from an adult in good health.

The chain links TRBV9 to TRBJ2-5; TRBD2 matches at 7 bases. CDR3 length: 16 amino acids. The V segment lost 3 bases and the J segment 4 bases; nucleotides outside the gene matches: 12. CDR1 SGDLS and CDR2 YYNGEE come from the germline V gene. The CDR3 sequence is CASSAGQQAGRETQYF. CDR3 DNA: TGTGCCAGCAGCGCCGGGCAACAAGCGGGACGAGAGACCCAGTACTTC.

The chain recombines TRBV9 with TRBJ2-7; a weak D match, TRBD2 (6 bases). Germline values: CDR1 SGDLS, CDR2 YYNGEE. V gave up 0 bases and J gave up 7 bases, with 17 bases separating them. CDR3 length: 15 amino acids. The CDR3 nucleotides read TGTGCCAGCAGCGTAGCCGGGGGTGTGGGCCAGGAGCAGTACTTC. The encoded protein is CASSVAGGVGQEQYF. The whole variable domain, filled in from reference TRBV9 and TRBJ2-7, reads DSGVTQTPKHLITATGQRVTLRCSPRSGDLSVYWYQQSLDQGLQFLIQYYNGEERAKGNILERFSAQQFPDLHSELNLSSLELGDSALYFCASSVAGGVGQEQYFGPGTRLTVT.

V and J are TRBV27 and TRBJ2-7; tentatively, D is TRBD2 (6 bases). Trimming removed 5 bases from V and 2 bases from J, with 16 bases in between. Per germline, CDR1 MNHEY and CDR2 SMNVEV (reference sequence). The length of the CDR3 is 15 residues. This CDR3 reads CASSPRNGGTYEQYF. CDR3 DNA sequence: TGTGCCAGCAGTCCCAGGAATGGGGGGACCTACGAGCAGTACTTC.

The rearrangement joins TRBV24-1 to TRBJ2-1; the match to TRBD2 covers 11 bases. The CDR3 spans 16 residues. Germline CDR1 is KGHDR and CDR2 is SFDVKD. V shed 4 bases, J shed 7 bases, and the junction held 8 bases outside the gene matches. The CDR3 DNA reads TGTGCCACCAGTGAAAACGGGACTAGCGGTAGGAATGAGCAGTTCTTC. Translation gives CATSENGTSGRNEQFF.

This chain connects TRBV30 to TRBJ2-2, with D uncertain. Trimming stripped 0 bases from V and 7 bases from J, with 9 bases between. Germline CDR1 is GTSNPN and CDR2 is SVGIG (reference sequence). CDR3 size: 13 residues. CDR3 amino acids: CAWSVGRSGELFF. For the CDR3, the DNA is TGTGCCTGGAGTGTAGGCCGGAGCGGGGAGCTGTTTTTT. The entire variable domain, with the rest obtained from reference TRBV30 and TRBJ2-2, is as follows: SQTIHQWPATLVQPVGSPLSLECTVEGTSNPNLYWYRQAAGRGLQLLFYSVGIGQISSEVPQNLSASRPQDRQFILSSKKLLLSDSGFYLCAWSVGRSGELFFGEGSRLTVL.

This chain links TRBV24-1 with TRBJ1-5, with D hard to call. V lost 8 bases to trimming and J lost 6 bases, with 22 bases between them. CDR3 length: 16 residues. Germline CDR1 and CDR2: KGHDR and SFDVKD. The CDR3 loop is CATTRSLVQRIQPQHF. As DNA, the CDR3 is TGTGCCACCACCAGGTCCCTGGTTCAGCGGATTCAGCCCCAGCATTTT.

Points on this clone: In the same sample, other DNA sequences code for this CDR3. The gene calls are TRBV28 and TRBJ1-2; tentatively, D is TRBD1 (5 bases). The germline gives CDR1 MDHEN, CDR2 SYDVKM. This CDR3 region has 13 residues. V shed 3 bases and J shed 8 bases, with 13 bases lying between them. The CDR3 nucleotides read TGTGCCAGCAGTTTCCGGGACCGGGGGGGCTACACCTTC. Protein sequence: CASSFRDRGGYTF.

The chain links TRBV7-6 to TRBJ1-6; possibly TRBD1 for D (5 bases). Germline assignment: CDR1 SGHVS and CDR2 FNYEAQ. This CDR3 comprises 15 residues. The V end was cut by 4 bases, the J end by 8 bases, with 15 bases between. This CDR3 reads CASSSRGEKDSPLHF. The CDR3 DNA follows: TGTGCCAGCAGCTCCCGGGGGGAGAAGGATTCACCCCTCCACTTT.

This chain connects TRBV18 to TRBJ1-5; D gene unclear. The CDR3 covers 13 residues. From germline, CDR1 is KGHSH and CDR2 LQKENI. The V gene lost 6 bases and the J gene lost 5 bases, with 11 bases spanning the gap. The CDR3 coding sequence is TGTGCCAGCTCTGAAGGTCGGGATCAGCCCCAGCATTTT. It specifies CASSEGRDQPQHF.

The chain combines TRBV6-5 with TRBJ1-6; no definite D call. The CDR3 sequence is 16 residues long. Per the germline V gene, CDR1 is MNHEY and CDR2 is SVGAGI. The V and J ends lost 2 bases and 14 bases respectively, with 22 bases between them. The CDR3 sequence: CASSYSRRTINLALHF. The CDR3 DNA follows: TGTGCCAGCAGTTACAGCCGACGGACCATAAATCTGGCCCTCCACTTT.

This clone has more than one count but fewer than ten. The CDR3 loop is CASSELERALYEQYF. CDR3 nucleotide sequence: TGTGCCAGCAGTGAACTCGAGCGGGCCTTATACGAGCAGTACTTC. This chain connects TRBV6-1 to TRBJ2-7; D might be TRBD2 (6 bases). Trimming stripped 2 bases from V and 4 bases from J, with 15 bases between. This CDR3 has 15 residues. CDR1 is MNHNS and CDR2 is SASEGT in the germline V gene.

V gene TRBV28 combines with J gene TRBJ1-1; tentatively, D is TRBD1 (6 bases). The germline CDR1 and CDR2 sequences are MDHEN and SYDVKM. The CDR3 runs to 14 residues. V lost 3 bases, J lost 4 bases, and 12 bases lay in between. The DNA for the CDR3 is TGTGCCAGCAGTTTGCCAGGGGCGGTCACTGAAGCTTTCTTT. This encodes CASSLPGAVTEAFF.

The chain carries TRBV6-5 and TRBJ2-7; D may be TRBD1 or TRBD2 (5 bases each). The CDR3 length is 11 residues. In germline, CDR1 is MNHEY, CDR2 SVGAGI. Trimming pared 8 bases from V and 4 bases from J, leaving 9 bases between. For the CDR3, the DNA is TGTGCCAGCGGGGGAGAGTACGAGCAGTACTTC. Protein sequence: CASGGEYEQYF.

V is TRBV6-5 and J is TRBJ1-5, with D possibly TRBD1 on 6 matching bases. The CDR3 has 15 residues. V gave up 5 bases and J gave up 4 bases, with 15 bases separating them. The germline gives CDR1 MNHEY, CDR2 SVGAGI. Here the CDR3 reads CASSPRQERNQPQHF. The CDR3 DNA follows: TGTGCCAGCAGTCCCCGACAGGAAAGGAATCAGCCCCAGCATTTT.

CDR3 in amino acids: CASSQNGQGVGEQYF. CDR3 DNA sequence: TGTGCCAGCAGCCAAAATGGGCAGGGGGTGGGCGAGCAGTACTTC. V gene TRBV7-3 combines with J gene TRBJ2-7; TRBD1 agrees at 7 bases. The ends lost 5 bases at V and 6 bases at J; junction bases unmatched: 13. The V gene's germline CDR1 is SGHTA and CDR2 FQGTGA. The CDR3 sequence is 15 residues long. Drawing the rest from reference TRBV7-3 and TRBJ2-7, the complete variable domain is GAGVSQTPSNKVTEKGKYVELRCDPISGHTALYWYRQSLGQGPEFLIYFQGTGAADDSGLPNDRFFAVRPEGSVSTLKIQRTERGDSAVYLCASSQNGQGVGEQYFGPGTRLTVT.

This chain joins TRBV18 and TRBJ2-7; D not resolved. V dropped 6 bases and J dropped 0 bases, with 12 bases sitting between them. From germline, CDR1 is KGHSH and CDR2 LQKENI. The CDR3 totals 14 residues. DNA of the CDR3: TGTGCCAGCTCCCCCGGGTTCCCCTCCTACGAGCAGTACTTC. The encoded protein is CASSPGFPSYEQYF.

The chain uses TRBV27 and TRBJ1-2; 10 nucleotides agree with TRBD1. Germline-derived CDR1 and CDR2 are MNHEY and SMNVEV (reference sequence). With V trimmed by 5 bases and J by 0 bases, 6 bases remained unmatched. The CDR3 covers 16 residues. Here the CDR3 reads CASSKRQGAANYGYTF. CDR3 coding DNA: TGTGCCAGCAGTAAACGACAGGGGGCGGCTAACTATGGCTACACCTTC.

This chain connects TRBV9 to TRBJ2-7, with 11 bases fitting TRBD2. The V gene end was trimmed by 0 bases and the J gene end by 5 bases; junction bases not matched to a gene: 13. The germline V gene has CDR1 SGDLS and CDR2 YYNGEE. This CDR3 spans 18 amino acids. The DNA of the CDR3 is TGTGCCAGCAGCGTAGCTCCTAGCGGGAGGTCCGGGGGAAACGAGCAGTACTTC. Its protein is CASSVAPSGRSGGNEQYF. Supplemented by reference TRBV9 and TRBJ2-7, the full variable domain reads DSGVTQTPKHLITATGQRVTLRCSPRSGDLSVYWYQQSLDQGLQFLIQYYNGEERAKGNILERFSAQQFPDLHSELNLSSLELGDSALYFCASSVAPSGRSGGNEQYFGPGTRLTVT.

This clone was found once. The chain links TRBV19 to TRBJ1-3, with unresolved D. Germline CDR1 and CDR2: LNHDA and SQIVND (reference sequence). The CDR3 consists of 14 residues. The V end lost 3 bases, the J end lost 0 bases, and 6 bases lay between the germline ends. CDR3 region: CASSIAFSGNTIYF. DNA for the CDR3: TGTGCCAGTAGTATTGCATTCTCTGGAAACACCATATATTTT.

The chain couples TRBV4-1 to TRBJ2-5, with D unclear. CDR1 is MGHRA, CDR2 YSYEKL, per germline. CDR3 size: 14 residues. The germline V and J ends were trimmed by 0 bases and 3 bases, with 8 bases remaining between them. The CDR3 spells CASSQDRTEETQYF. CDR3 sequence (DNA): TGCGCCAGCAGCCAAGATCGCACAGAAGAGACCCAGTACTTC.

This clone was observed a handful of times. The V call is TRBV5-4, the J call TRBJ2-7; 12 bases map to TRBD2. V was clipped by 0 bases and J by 2 bases; unmatched bases: 0. Germline V CDR1 and CDR2: SGHNT, YYREEE (reference sequence). This CDR3 contains 15 residues. This CDR3 is CASSLGTSGTYEQYF. In nucleotides, the CDR3 is TGTGCCAGCAGCTTGGGGACTAGCGGGACCTACGAGCAGTACTTC.

The table lists this clone with a count of one. The CDR3, as DNA: TGCGCCAGCAGCTCACGTCCCGGGACACTGAACACTGAAGCTTTCTTT. Its protein is CASSSRPGTLNTEAFF. This chain joins TRBV5-1 and TRBJ1-1; tentatively, D is TRBD1 (6 bases). The CDR3 contains 16 residues. V was pared by 3 bases and J by 0 bases, with 15 bases between. The germline V gene encodes CDR1 SGHRS and CDR2 YFSETQ.

This clone has just one count. The CDR3 sequence: CASSPVAGLNTEAFF. CDR3 in DNA: TGCGCCAGCAGCCCGGTTGCAGGGTTGAACACTGAAGCTTTCTTT. V gene TRBV4-1 combines with J gene TRBJ1-1; tentative D call: TRBD1 (5 bases). Germline V lookup: CDR1 MGHRA, CDR2 YSYEKL. Trimming removed 4 bases from V and 0 bases from J, with 12 bases in between. The CDR3 runs to 15 residues.

The chain combines TRBV30 with TRBJ2-1; TRBD2 matches at 11 bases. Germline V gene lookup returns CDR1 GTSNPN and CDR2 SVGIG (reference sequence). The J segment lost 5 bases and the V segment lost 5 bases, leaving 5 bases of the junction unmatched. This CDR3 has 14 amino acids. The chain's CDR3 is CAWGGTSGNNEQFF. Here the CDR3 DNA reads TGTGCCTGGGGCGGGACTAGCGGAAACAATGAGCAGTTCTTC.

This clone showed up just a few times. The chain recombines TRBV4-1 with TRBJ1-5; weak D call: TRBD1 (5 bases). The V end lost 5 bases, the J end lost 3 bases, and 14 bases lay between the germline ends. The CDR3 spans 15 residues. Germline CDR1 reads MGHRA; CDR2 reads YSYEKL. The CDR3 nucleotides are TGCGCCAGCAGCTCTGGGCTGGGACCCAATCAGCCCCAGCATTTT. Protein sequence: CASSSGLGPNQPQHF.

The rearrangement joins TRBV30 to TRBJ2-7; maybe TRBD1 (6 bases). With 5 bases removed from V and 2 bases from J, the gap between germline ends came to 16 bases. CDR1 and CDR2 (germline): GTSNPN, SVGIG (reference sequence). The CDR3 has 14 residues. The CDR3: CAWGAGTPPYEQYF. CDR3 nucleotides: TGTGCCTGGGGAGCTGGGACACCTCCCTACGAGCAGTACTTC.

This CDR3 is CASSPGTSGTSYEQYF. In DNA form, the CDR3 reads TGTGCCAGCAGTCCCGGGACTAGCGGGACATCCTACGAGCAGTACTTC. The genes are TRBV27 and TRBJ2-7; 13 bases map to TRBD2. V was pared by 5 bases and J by 1 base, with 5 bases of the junction left unmatched. The germline gives CDR1 MNHEY, CDR2 SMNVEV (reference sequence). The CDR3 has 16 amino acids.